This T cell receptor (beta chain) was documented in a study of T cell repertoires in cytomegalovirus infection. Background on the study: Matching HLA type, along with CMV infection, was indicated by public TCR beta signatures.

The junction had 8 bases not matched to a gene; V was cut back by 7 bases and J by 5 bases. There are 13 residues in the CDR3. The germline V gene encodes CDR1 SGHRS and CDR2 YFSETQ. This clonotype has more than one count but fewer than ten. The target antigen is unknown. In TCRdb, the reads were re-called with MiXCR into one record per CDR3 protein. The repertoire holds about 890,000 distinct CDR3 sequences, with about a third as singletons. The source of this sequence is a human donor in good health (CMV status not recorded). Some clones in this sample may be carry-over from other donors' samples. The sequences come from cultured CD8+ T cells from PBMCs, collected from culture after CMV antigen stimulation. This chain uses TRBV5-1 with TRBJ2-7; 8 bases fit TRBD2. This chain's CDR3 is CASRARGGNEQYF. The CDR3, as DNA: TGCGCCAGCCGAGCTCGGGGGGGCAACGAGCAGTACTTC.